The 8 T cell receptor beta chains below all came from one sample that was sequenced in a study of shared clonotypes between healthy human individuals. TCRdb's table, derived via immunoSEQ multiplex PCR, lists solely in-frame clones and lacks some. The table has fewer than 700,000 clones, around 77% seen once. Sequenced: PBMCs. These receptors were obtained from a woman aged 35 to 49 in good health. Some clones in this sample may be carry-over from other donors' samples.

The chain carries TRBV5-1 and TRBJ1-3; D uncertain. Trimming pared 1 base from V and 0 bases from J, leaving 8 bases between. CDR1 is SGHRS, CDR2 YFSETQ, per germline. The CDR3 sequence is 15 residues long. CDR3 loop: CASSLSWVSGNTIYF. The CDR3 nucleotides are TGCGCCAGCAGCTTGAGTTGGGTCTCTGGAAACACCATATATTTT.

The CDR3 DNA reads as TGTGCCAGCAGCTTGAAGGGTGGGGATAAACAAGAGACCCAGTACTTC. Translating gives CASSLKGGDKQETQYF. J is TRBJ2-5 and V is TRBV5-6; D not resolved. The CDR3 contains 16 residues. Germline values: CDR1 SGHDT, CDR2 YYEEEE. V dropped 1 base and J dropped 2 bases, with 15 bases sitting between them.

This sequence joins TRBV18 and TRBJ2-7, with TRBD2 as a possible D gene (5 bases). This CDR3 comprises 16 residues. Germline V gives CDR1 KGHSH, CDR2 LQKENI. V lost 2 bases and J 0 bases, leaving 14 bases between the germline ends. The CDR3 sequence is CASSPFEGRGSYEQYF. The DNA of the CDR3 is TGTGCCAGCTCACCATTTGAGGGCCGAGGCTCCTACGAGCAGTACTTC.

The V gene is TRBV10-2, the J gene TRBJ2-1; a weak D match, TRBD2 (6 bases). Trimming shortened V by 8 bases and J by 10 bases, and 18 bases separated the two germline ends. Germline-derived CDR1 and CDR2 are WSHSY and SAAADI. This CDR3 has 13 residues. The CDR3 nucleotides are TGCGCCAGCGGAGCCCCCGACCGGGGGGAGCAGTTCTTC. It translates to CASGAPDRGEQFF.

This chain links TRBV7-6 with TRBJ1-4; tentatively, D is TRBD1 (6 bases). The V end lost 4 bases, the J end lost 0 bases, and 18 bases lay between the germline ends. Germline CDR1 is SGHVS and CDR2 is FNYEAQ. This CDR3 region has 18 residues. Here the CDR3 reads CASSYRGLLRATNEKLFF. The CDR3, as DNA: TGTGCCAGCAGCTACCGGGGGCTCTTACGCGCAACTAATGAAAAACTGTTTTTT.

The rearrangement uses TRBV27 and TRBJ1-4; tentatively, D is TRBD1 (6 bases). Trimming shortened V by 6 bases and J by 3 bases, and 11 bases separated the two germline ends. CDR3 length equals 14 residues. Germline lookup yields CDR1 MNHEY and CDR2 SMNVEV (reference sequence). As DNA, the CDR3 is TGTGCCAGCAGGGGGGGGGCGGCTAATGAAAAACTGTTTTTT. This gives the protein CASRGGAANEKLFF. The complete variable domain, with remaining parts taken from reference TRBV27 and TRBJ1-4, reads EAQVTQNPRYLITVTGKKLTVTCSQNMNHEYMSWYRQDPGLGLRQIYYSMNVEVTDKGDVPEGYKVSRKEKRNFPLILESPSPNQTSLYFCASRGGAANEKLFFGSGTQLSVL.

V is TRBV2 and J is TRBJ2-1; TRBD1 or TRBD2 may be the D gene (6 bases each). Germline assignment: CDR1 SNHLY and CDR2 FYNNEI. The length of the CDR3 is 16 residues. V was pared by 3 bases and J by 1 base, with 13 bases between. Written as DNA, the CDR3 is TGTGCCAGCAGTGAGTTGGGGGGCCGATCCTACAATGAGCAGTTCTTC. It is translated as CASSELGGRSYNEQFF.

This clone was detected only a few times. This chain connects TRBV7-3 to TRBJ1-2, with 7 bases identical to TRBD1. V gave up 5 bases and J gave up 8 bases; unmatched junction bases: 11. The CDR3 has 14 amino acids. Germline lookup yields CDR1 SGHTA and CDR2 FQGTGA. Here the CDR3 DNA reads TGTGCCAGCAGCCCCCAGGGGGAGGGGGTCGGCTACACCTTC. Amino acids: CASSPQGEGVGYTF. The full variable domain, its missing parts supplied by reference TRBV7-3 and TRBJ1-2, is GAGVSQTPSNKVTEKGKYVELRCDPISGHTALYWYRQSLGQGPEFLIYFQGTGAADDSGLPNDRFFAVRPEGSVSTLKIQRTERGDSAVYLCASSPQGEGVGYTFGSGTRLTVV.